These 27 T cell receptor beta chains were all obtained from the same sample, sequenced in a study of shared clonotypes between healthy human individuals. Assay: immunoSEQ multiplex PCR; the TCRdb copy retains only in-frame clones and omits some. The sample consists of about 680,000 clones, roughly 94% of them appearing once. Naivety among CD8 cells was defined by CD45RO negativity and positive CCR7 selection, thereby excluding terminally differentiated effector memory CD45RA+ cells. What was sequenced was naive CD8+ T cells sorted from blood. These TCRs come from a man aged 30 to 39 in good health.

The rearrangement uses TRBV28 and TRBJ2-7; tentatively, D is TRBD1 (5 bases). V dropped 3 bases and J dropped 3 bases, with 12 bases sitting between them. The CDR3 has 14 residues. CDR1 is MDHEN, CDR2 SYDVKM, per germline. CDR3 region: CASSFRVLIYEQYF. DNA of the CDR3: TGTGCCAGCAGTTTCAGGGTCCTAATCTACGAGCAGTACTTC.

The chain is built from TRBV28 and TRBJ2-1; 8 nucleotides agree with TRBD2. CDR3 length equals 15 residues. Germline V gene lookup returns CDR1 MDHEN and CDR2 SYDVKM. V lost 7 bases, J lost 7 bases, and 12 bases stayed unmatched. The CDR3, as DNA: TGTGCCAGCAACTCCCGCTCGGGGGGGCGGAATGAGCAGTTCTTC. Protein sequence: CASNSRSGGRNEQFF.

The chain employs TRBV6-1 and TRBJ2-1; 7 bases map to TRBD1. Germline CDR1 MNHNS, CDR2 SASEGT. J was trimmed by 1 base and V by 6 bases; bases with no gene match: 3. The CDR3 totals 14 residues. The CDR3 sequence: CASSQQGSYNEQFF. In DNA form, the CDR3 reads TGTGCCAGCAGCCAACAGGGGTCCTACAATGAGCAGTTCTTC.

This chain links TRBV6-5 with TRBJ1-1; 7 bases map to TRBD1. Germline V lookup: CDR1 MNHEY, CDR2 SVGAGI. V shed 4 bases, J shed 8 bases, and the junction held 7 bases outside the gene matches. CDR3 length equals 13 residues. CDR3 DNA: TGTGCCAGCAGTTTAGGCCCGGGACAGGAAGCTTTCTTT. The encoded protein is CASSLGPGQEAFF.

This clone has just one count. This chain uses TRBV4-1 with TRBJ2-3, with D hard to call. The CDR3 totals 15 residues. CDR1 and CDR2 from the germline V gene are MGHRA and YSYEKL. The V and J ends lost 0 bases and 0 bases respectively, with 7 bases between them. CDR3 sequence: CASSQDPRSTDTQYF. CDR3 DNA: TGCGCCAGCAGCCAAGATCCCAGGAGCACAGATACGCAGTATTTT.

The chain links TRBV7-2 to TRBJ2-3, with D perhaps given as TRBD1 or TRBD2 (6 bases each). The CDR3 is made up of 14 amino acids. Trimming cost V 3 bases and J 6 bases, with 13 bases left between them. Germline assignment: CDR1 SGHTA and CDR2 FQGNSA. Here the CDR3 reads CASSFVRGPDTQYF. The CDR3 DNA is TGTGCCAGCAGCTTTGTCCGGGGGCCGGATACGCAGTATTTT.

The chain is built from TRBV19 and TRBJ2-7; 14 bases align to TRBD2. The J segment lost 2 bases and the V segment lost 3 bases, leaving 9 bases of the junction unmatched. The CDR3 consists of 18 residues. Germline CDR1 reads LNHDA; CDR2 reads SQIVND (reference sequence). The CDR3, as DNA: TGTGCCAGTAGTATTTATGGGACTAGCGGGAGTCCTACCTACGAGCAGTACTTC. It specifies CASSIYGTSGSPTYEQYF.

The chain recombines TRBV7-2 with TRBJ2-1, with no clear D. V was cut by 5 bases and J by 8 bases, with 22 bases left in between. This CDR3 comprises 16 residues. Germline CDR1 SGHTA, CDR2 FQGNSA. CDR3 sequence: CASSHPPSSGLDEQFF. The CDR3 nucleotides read TGTGCCAGCAGCCATCCCCCCTCCTCTGGGCTGGATGAGCAGTTCTTC.

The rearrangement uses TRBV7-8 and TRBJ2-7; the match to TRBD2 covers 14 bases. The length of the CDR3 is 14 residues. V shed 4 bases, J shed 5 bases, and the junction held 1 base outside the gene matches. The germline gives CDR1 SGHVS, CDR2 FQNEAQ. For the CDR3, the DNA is TGTGCCAGCAGCTCGGGACTAGCGGGAGACGAGCAGTACTTC. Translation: CASSSGLAGDEQYF.

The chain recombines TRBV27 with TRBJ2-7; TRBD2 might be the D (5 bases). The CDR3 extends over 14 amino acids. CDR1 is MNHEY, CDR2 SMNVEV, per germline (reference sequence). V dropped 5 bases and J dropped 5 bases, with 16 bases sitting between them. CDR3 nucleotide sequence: TGTGCCAGCAGTCCGGTCGGGAACCATGACGAGCAGTACTTC. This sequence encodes CASSPVGNHDEQYF.

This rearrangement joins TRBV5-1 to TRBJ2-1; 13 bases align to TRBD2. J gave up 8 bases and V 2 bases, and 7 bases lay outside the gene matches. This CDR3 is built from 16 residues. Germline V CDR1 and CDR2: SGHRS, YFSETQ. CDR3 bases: TGCGCCAGCAGCTTAAAGACTAGCGGGAGGCCCCATGAGCAGTTCTTC. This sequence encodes CASSLKTSGRPHEQFF.

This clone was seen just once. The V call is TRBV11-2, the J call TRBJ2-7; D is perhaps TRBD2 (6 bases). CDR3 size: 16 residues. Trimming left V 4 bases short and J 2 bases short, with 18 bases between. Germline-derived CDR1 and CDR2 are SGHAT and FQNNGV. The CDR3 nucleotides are TGTGCCAGCAGCTCAAAACCACCGGGACTGACCTACGAGCAGTACTTC. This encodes CASSSKPPGLTYEQYF.

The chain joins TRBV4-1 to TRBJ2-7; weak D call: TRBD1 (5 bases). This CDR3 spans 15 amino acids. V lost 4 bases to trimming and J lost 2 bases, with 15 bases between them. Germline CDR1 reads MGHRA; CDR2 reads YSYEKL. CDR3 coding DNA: TGCGCCAGCAGCCCAAGAGACAGAGTCGCCTACGAGCAGTACTTC. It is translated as CASSPRDRVAYEQYF.

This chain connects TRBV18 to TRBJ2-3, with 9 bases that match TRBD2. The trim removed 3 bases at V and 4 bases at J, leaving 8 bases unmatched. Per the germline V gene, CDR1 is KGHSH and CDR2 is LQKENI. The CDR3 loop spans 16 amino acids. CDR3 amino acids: CASSPEASGISDTQYF. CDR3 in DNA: TGTGCCAGCTCACCGGAAGCTAGCGGGATATCAGATACGCAGTATTTT.

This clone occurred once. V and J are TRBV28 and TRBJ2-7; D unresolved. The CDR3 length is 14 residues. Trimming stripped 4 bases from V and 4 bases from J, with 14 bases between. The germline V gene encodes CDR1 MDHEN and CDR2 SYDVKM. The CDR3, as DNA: TGTGCCAGCAGTTCGCGAAACCTACTTTACGAGCAGTACTTC. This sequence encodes CASSSRNLLYEQYF.

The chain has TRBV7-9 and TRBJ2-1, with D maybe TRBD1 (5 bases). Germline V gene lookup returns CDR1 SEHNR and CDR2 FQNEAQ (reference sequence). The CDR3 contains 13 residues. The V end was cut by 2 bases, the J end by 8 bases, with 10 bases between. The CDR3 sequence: CASSLLVQDEQFF. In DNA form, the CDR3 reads TGTGCCAGCAGCTTATTAGTACAGGATGAGCAGTTCTTC.

CDR3 nucleotides: TGTGCCAGCAGTGATGGACTAGCGGGAGGGAAAAGCAGAGAGACCCAGTACTTC. This codes for CASSDGLAGGKSRETQYF. J is TRBJ2-5 and V is TRBV28, with 15 nucleotides matching TRBD2. Germline CDR1 is MDHEN and CDR2 is SYDVKM. J gave up 4 bases and V 5 bases, and 11 bases lay outside the gene matches. CDR3 length: 18 amino acids.

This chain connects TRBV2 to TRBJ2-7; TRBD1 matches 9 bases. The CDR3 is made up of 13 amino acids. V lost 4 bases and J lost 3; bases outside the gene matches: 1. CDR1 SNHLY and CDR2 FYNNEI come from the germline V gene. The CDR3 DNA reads TGTGCCAGCAGTGGGGGACAGGGCTACGAGCAGTACTTC. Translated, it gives CASSGGQGYEQYF.

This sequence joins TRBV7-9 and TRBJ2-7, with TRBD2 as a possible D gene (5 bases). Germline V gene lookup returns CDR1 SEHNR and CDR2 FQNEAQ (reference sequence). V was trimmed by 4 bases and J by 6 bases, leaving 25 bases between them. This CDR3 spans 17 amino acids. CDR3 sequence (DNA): TGTGCCAGCAGCTATAGGTATAAGAGACCCGAGGGCTCCGAGCAGTACTTC. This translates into CASSYRYKRPEGSEQYF.

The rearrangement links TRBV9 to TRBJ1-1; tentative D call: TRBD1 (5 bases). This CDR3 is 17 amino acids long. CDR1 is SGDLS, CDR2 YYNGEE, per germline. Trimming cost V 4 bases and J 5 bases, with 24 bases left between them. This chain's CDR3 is CASSLRGAQGVFTEAFF. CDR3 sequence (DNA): TGTGCCAGCAGCCTCCGGGGCGCGCAAGGGGTCTTTACTGAAGCTTTCTTT.

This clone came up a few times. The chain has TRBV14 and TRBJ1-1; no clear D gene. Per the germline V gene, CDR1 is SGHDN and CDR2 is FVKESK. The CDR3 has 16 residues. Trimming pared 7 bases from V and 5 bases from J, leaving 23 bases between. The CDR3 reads CASTPTGQPLWTEAFF. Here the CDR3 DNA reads TGTGCCAGCACCCCAACCGGTCAGCCGCTCTGGACTGAAGCTTTCTTT.

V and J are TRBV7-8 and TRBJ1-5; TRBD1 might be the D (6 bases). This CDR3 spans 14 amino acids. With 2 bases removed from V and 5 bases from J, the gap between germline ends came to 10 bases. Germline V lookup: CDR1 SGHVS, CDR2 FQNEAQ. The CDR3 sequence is CASSLTQGDQPQHF. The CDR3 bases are TGTGCCAGCAGCTTAACACAGGGCGATCAGCCCCAGCATTTT.

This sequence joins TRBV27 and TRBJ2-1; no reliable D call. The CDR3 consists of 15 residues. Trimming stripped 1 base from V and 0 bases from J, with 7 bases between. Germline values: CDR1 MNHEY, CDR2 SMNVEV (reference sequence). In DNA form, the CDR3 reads TGTGCCAGCAGTTTATTTAAGAGCTCCTACAATGAGCAGTTCTTC. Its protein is CASSLFKSSYNEQFF.

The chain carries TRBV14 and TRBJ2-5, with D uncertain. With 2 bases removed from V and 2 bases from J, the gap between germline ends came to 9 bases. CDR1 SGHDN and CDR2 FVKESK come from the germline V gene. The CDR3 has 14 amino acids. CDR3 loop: CASSQRVGQETQYF. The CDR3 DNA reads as TGTGCCAGCAGCCAACGTGTGGGACAAGAGACCCAGTACTTC.

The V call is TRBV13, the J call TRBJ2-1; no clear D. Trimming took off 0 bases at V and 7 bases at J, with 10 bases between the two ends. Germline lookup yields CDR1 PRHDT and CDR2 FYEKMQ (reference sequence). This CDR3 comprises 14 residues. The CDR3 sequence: CASSLGGVGNEQFF. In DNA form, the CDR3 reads TGTGCCAGCAGCTTAGGGGGTGTCGGTAATGAGCAGTTCTTC.

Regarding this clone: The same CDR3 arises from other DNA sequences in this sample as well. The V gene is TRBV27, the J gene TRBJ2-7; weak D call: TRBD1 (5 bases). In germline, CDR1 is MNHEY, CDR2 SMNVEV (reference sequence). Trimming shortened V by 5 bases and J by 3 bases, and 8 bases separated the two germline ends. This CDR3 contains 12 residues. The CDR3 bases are TGTGCCAGCAGTGGGGCTAGCTACGAGCAGTACTTC. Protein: CASSGASYEQYF.

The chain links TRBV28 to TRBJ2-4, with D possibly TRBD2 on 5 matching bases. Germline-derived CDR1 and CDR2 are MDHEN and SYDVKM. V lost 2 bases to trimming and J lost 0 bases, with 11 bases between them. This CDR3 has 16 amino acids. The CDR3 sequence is CASSLRLALAKNIQYF. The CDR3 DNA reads TGTGCCAGCAGTTTAAGGCTAGCCCTAGCCAAAAACATTCAGTACTTC.